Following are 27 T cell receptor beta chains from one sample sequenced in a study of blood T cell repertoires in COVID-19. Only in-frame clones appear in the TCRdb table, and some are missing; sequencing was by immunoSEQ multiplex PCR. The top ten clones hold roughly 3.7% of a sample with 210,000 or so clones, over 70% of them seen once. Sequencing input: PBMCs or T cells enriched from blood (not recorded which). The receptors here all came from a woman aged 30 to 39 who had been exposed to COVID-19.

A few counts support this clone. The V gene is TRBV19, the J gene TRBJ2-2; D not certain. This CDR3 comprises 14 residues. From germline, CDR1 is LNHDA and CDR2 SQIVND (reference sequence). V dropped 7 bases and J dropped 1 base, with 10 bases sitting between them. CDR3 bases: TGTGCCAGTATGAGGCAGATGAACACCGGGGAGCTGTTTTTT. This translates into CASMRQMNTGELFF. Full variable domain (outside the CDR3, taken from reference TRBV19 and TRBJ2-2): DGGITQSPKYLFRKEGQNVTLSCEQNLNHDAMYWYRQDPGQGLRLIYYSQIVNDFQKGDIAEGYSVSREKKESFPLTVTSAQKNPTAFYLCASMRQMNTGELFFGEGSRLTVL.

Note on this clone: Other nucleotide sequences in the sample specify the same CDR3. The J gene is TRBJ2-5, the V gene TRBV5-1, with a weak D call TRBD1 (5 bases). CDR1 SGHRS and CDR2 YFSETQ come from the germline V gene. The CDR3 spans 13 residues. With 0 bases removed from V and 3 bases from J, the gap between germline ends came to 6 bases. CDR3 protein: CASSLGQKETQYF. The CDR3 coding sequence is TGCGCCAGCAGCTTGGGACAGAAAGAGACCCAGTACTTC.

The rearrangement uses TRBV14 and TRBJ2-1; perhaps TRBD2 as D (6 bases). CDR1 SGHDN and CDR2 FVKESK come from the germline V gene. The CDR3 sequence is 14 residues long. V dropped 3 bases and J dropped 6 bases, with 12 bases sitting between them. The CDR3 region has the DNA TGTGCCAGCAGCCATTTGACTAGTTTCAATGAGCAGTTCTTC. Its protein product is CASSHLTSFNEQFF. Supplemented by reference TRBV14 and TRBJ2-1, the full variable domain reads EAGVTQFPSHSVIEKGQTVTLRCDPISGHDNLYWYRRVMGKEIKFLLHFVKESKQDESGMPNNRFLAERTGGTYSTLKVQPAELEDSGVYFCASSHLTSFNEQFFGPGTRLTVL.

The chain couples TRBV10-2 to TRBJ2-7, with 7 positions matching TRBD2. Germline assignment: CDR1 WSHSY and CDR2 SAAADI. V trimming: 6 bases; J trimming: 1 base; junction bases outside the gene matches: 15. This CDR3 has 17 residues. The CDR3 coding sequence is TGCGCCAGCAGGGCCCTAGCGGAGAAAGGAGGGTCCTACGAGCAGTACTTC. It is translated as CASRALAEKGGSYEQYF.

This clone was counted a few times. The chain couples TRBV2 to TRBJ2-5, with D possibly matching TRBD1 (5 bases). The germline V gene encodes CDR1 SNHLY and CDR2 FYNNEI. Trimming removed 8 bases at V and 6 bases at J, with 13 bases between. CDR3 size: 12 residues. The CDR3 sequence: CASSREAKTQYF. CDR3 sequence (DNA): TGTGCCAGCTCCAGGGAAGCGAAGACCCAGTACTTC.

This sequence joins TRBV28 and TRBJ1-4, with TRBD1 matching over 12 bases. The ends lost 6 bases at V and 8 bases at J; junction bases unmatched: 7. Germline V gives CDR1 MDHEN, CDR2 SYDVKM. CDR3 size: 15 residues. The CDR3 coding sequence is TGTGCCAGCAGACTCGCCGGGACAGGGGGCGAAAAACTGTTTTTT. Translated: CASRLAGTGGEKLFF.

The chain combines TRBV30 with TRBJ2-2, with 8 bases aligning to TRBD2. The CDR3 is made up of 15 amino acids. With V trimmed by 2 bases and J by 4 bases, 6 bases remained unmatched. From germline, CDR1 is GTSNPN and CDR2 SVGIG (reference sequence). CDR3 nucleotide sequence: TGTGCCTGGAGTATCTCGGGAGGGCTCACCGGGGAGCTGTTTTTT. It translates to CAWSISGGLTGELFF.

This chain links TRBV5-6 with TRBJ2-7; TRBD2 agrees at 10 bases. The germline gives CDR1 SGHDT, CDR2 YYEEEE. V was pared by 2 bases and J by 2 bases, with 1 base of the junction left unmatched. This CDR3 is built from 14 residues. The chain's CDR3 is CASSLAGGPYEQYF. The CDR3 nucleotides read TGTGCCAGCAGCTTAGCGGGAGGGCCCTACGAGCAGTACTTC.

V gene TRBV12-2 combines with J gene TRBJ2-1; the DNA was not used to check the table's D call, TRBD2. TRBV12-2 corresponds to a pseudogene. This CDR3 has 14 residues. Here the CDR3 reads CASRYRDSYNEQFF. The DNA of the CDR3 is TGTGCAAGTCGCTACCGGGACTCCTACAATGAGCAGTTCTTC.

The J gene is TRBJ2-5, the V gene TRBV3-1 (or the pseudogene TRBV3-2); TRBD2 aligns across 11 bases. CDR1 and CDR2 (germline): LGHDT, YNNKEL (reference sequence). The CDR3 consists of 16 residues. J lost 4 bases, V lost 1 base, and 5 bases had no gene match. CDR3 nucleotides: TGTGCCAGCAGCCAAGTCCGAACTAGCGGGAGAGAGACCCAGTACTTC. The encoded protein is CASSQVRTSGRETQYF.

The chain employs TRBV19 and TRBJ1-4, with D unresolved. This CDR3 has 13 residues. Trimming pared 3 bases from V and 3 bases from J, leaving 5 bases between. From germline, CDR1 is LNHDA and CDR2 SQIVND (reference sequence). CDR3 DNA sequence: TGTGCCAGTAGTATTTCGTCTAATGAAAAACTGTTTTTT. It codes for CASSISSNEKLFF.

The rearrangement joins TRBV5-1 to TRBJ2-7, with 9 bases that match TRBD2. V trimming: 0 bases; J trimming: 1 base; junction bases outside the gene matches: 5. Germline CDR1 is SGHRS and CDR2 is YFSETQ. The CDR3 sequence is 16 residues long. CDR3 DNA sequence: TGCGCCAGCAGCTTGGAACCTGCGGGAGGGTCCTACGAGCAGTACTTC. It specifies CASSLEPAGGSYEQYF.

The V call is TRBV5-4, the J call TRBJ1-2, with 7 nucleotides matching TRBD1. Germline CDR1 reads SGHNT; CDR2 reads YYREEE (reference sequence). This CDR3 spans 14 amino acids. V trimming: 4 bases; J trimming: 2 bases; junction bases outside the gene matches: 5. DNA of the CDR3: TGTGCCAGCAGCCCCTTGGGACAGAACTATGGCTACACCTTC. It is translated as CASSPLGQNYGYTF.

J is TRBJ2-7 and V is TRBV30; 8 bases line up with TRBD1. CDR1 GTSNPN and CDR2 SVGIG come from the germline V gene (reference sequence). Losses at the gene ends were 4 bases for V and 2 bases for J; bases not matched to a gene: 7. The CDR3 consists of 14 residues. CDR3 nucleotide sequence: TGTGCCTGGAATGGACAGGGCCTTCCCTACGAGCAGTACTTC. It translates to CAWNGQGLPYEQYF. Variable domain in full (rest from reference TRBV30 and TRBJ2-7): SQTIHQWPATLVQPVGSPLSLECTVEGTSNPNLYWYRQAAGRGLQLLFYSVGIGQISSEVPQNLSASRPQDRQFILSSKKLLLSDSGFYLCAWNGQGLPYEQYFGPGTRLTVT.

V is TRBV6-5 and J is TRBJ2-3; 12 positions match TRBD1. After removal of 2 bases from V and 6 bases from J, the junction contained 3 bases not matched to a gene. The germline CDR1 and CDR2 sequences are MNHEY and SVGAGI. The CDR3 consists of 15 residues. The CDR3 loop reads CASSYGDRGRDTQYF. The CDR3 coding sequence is TGTGCCAGCAGTTACGGGGACAGGGGGCGGGATACGCAGTATTTT.

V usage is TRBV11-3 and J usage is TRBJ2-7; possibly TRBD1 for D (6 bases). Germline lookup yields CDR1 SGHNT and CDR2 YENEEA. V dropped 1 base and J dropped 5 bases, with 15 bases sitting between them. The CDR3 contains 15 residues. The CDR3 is CASSLGASPGDEQYF. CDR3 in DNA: TGTGCCAGCAGCTTAGGGGCGTCTCCAGGGGACGAGCAGTACTTC.

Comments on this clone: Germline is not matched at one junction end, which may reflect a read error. CDR3 in amino acids: CASSVVGTGHVF. CDR3 coding DNA: TGTGCCAGCAGCGTCGTAGGGACTGGGCACGTCTTC. V and J are TRBV2 and TRBJ2-1; TRBD2 is a possible D gene (6 bases). The CDR3 consists of 12 residues. Germline loops: CDR1 SNHLY, CDR2 FYNNEI.

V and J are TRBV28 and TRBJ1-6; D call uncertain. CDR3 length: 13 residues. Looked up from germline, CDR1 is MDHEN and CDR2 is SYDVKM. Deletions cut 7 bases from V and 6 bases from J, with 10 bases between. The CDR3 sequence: CASNSGSNSPLHF. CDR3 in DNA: TGTGCCAGCAATTCAGGTTCTAATTCACCCCTCCACTTT.

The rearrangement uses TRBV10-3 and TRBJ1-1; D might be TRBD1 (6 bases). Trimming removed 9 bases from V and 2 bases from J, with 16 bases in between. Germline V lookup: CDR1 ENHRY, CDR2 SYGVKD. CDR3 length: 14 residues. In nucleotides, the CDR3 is TGTGCCATGTCGTGGAAGGGGGATAACACTGAAGCTTTCTTT. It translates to CAMSWKGDNTEAFF.

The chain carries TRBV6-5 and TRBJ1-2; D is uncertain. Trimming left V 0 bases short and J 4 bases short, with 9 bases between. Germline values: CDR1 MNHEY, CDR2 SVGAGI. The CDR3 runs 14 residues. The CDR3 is CASSYSLAGYGYTF. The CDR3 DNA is TGTGCCAGCAGTTACTCGCTGGCTGGCTATGGCTACACCTTC.

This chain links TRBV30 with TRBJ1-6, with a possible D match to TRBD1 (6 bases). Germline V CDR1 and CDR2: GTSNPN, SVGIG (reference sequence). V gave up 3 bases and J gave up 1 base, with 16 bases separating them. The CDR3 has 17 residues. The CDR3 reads CAWSRGSVMSYNSPLHF. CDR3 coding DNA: TGTGCCTGGAGCAGGGGATCGGTCATGTCCTATAATTCACCCCTCCACTTT.

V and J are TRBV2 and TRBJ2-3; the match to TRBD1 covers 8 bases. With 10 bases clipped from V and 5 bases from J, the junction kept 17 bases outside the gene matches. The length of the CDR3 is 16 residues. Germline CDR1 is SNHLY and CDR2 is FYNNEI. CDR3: CAKRQRTGKGRDTQYF. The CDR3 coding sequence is TGTGCCAAGAGGCAAAGGACAGGGAAGGGCCGAGATACGCAGTATTTT.

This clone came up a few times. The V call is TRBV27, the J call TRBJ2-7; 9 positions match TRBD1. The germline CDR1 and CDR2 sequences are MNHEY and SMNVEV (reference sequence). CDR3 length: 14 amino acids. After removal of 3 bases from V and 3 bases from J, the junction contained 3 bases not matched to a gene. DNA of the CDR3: TGTGCCAGCAGTTTGGGGACAGGGCTCTACGAGCAGTACTTC. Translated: CASSLGTGLYEQYF.

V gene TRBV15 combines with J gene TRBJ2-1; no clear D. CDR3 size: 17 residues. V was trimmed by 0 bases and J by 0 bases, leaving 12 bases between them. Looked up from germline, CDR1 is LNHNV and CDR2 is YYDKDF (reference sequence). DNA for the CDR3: TGTGCCACCAGCAGAGATCGACCGTGGAGCTCCTACAATGAGCAGTTCTTC. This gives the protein CATSRDRPWSSYNEQFF.

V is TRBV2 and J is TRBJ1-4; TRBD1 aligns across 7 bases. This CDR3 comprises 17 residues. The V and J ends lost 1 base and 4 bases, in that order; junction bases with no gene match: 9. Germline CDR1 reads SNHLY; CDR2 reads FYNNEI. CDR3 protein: CASSEEGTVLSNEKLFF. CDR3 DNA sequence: TGTGCCAGCAGTGAAGAAGGGACAGTTCTTAGTAATGAAAAACTGTTTTTT.

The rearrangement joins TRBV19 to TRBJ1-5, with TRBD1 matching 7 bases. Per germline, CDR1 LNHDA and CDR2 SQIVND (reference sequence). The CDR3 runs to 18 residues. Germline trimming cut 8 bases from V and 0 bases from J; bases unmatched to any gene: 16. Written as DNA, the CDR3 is TGTGCCAGTGCCCTGGGACAGACCACACAATATAGCAATCAGCCCCAGCATTTT. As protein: CASALGQTTQYSNQPQHF.

Here the CDR3 reads CSASPPGSVEAFF. Written as DNA, the CDR3 is TGCAGTGCTAGTCCCCCGGGGTCGGTTGAAGCTTTCTTT. This chain connects TRBV20-1 to TRBJ1-1, with no clear D. The CDR3 has 13 amino acids. The V and J ends lost 3 bases and 7 bases respectively, with 15 bases between them. Germline V lookup: CDR1 DFQATT, CDR2 SNEGSKA (reference sequence).